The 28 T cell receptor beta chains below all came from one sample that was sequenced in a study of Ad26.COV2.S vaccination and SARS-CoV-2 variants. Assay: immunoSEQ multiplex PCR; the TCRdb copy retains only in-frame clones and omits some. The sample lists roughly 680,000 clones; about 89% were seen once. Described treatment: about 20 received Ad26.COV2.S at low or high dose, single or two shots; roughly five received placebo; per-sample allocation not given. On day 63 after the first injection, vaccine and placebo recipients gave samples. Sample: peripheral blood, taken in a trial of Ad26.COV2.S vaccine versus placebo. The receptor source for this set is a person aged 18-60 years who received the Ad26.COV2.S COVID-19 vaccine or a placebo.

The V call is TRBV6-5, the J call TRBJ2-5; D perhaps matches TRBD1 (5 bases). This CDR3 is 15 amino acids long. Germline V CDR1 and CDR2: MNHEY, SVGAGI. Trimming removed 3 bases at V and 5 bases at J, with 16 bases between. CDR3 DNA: TGTGCCAGCAGTTATAGTGGCGGCCCAGGGGAGACCCAGTACTTC. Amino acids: CASSYSGGPGETQYF.

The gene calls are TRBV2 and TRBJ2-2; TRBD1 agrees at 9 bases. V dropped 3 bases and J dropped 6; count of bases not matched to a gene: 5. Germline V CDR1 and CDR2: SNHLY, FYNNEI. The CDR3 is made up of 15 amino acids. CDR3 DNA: TGTGCCAGCAGTGAGGACAGGGGATTTCCCGGGGAGCTGTTTTTT. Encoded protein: CASSEDRGFPGELFF.

This CDR3 is CASSLGAGGASETQYF. The CDR3 DNA reads as TGTGCCAGCAGCTTAGGGGCAGGGGGGGCTTCCGAGACCCAGTACTTC. The chain carries TRBV11-2 and TRBJ2-5; D is possibly TRBD1 or TRBD2 (7 bases each). The CDR3 totals 16 residues. V was pared by 1 base and J by 5 bases, with 17 bases between. Germline CDR1 and CDR2: SGHAT and FQNNGV.

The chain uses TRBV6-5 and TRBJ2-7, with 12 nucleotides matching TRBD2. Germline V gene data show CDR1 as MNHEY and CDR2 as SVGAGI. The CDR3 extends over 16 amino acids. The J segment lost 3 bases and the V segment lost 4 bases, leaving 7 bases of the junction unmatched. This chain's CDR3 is CASSWGTSGSLYEQYF. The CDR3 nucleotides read TGTGCCAGCAGTTGGGGGACTAGCGGGTCCCTCTACGAGCAGTACTTC.

CDR3 in amino acids: CASSTSTSGRARYEQYF. DNA for the CDR3: TGCGCCAGCAGCACCTCCACTAGCGGGAGGGCTAGGTACGAGCAGTACTTC. The V call is TRBV5-1, the J call TRBJ2-7, with 13 bases fitting TRBD2. The CDR3 has 17 residues. Germline V gene data show CDR1 as SGHRS and CDR2 as YFSETQ. J gave up 4 bases and V 4 bases, and 11 bases lay outside the gene matches.

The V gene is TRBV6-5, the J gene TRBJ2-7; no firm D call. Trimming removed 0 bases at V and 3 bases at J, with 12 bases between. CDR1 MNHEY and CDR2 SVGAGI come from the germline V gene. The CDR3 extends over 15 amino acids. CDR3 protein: CASSYSFTPDYEQYF. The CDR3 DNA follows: TGTGCCAGCAGTTACTCATTTACACCTGACTACGAGCAGTACTTC.

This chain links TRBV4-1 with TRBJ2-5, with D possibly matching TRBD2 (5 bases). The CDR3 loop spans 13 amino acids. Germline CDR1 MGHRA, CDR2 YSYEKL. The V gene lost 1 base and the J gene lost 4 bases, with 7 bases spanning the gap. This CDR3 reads CASSQVGRETQYF. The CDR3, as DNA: TGCGCCAGCAGCCAAGTGGGGAGAGAGACCCAGTACTTC.

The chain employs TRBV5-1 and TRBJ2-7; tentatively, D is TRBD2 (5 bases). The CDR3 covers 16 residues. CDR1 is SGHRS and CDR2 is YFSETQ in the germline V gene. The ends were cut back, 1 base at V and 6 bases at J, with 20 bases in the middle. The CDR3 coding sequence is TGCGCCAGCAGCTTGTGGCAGCCGGGGATACCGTCCGAGCAGTACTTC. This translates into CASSLWQPGIPSEQYF. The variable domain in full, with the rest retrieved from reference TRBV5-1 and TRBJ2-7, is KAGVTQTPRYLIKTRGQQVTLSCSPISGHRSVSWYQQTPGQGLQFLFEYFSETQRNKGNFPGRFSGRQFSNSRSEMNVSTLELGDSALYLCASSLWQPGIPSEQYFGPGTRLTVT.

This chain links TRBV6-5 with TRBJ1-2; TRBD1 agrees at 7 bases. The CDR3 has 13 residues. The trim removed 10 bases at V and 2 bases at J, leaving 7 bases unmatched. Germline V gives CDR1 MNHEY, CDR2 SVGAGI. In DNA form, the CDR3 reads TGTGCCACACGCGGGACAGTGAACTATGGCTACACCTTC. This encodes CATRGTVNYGYTF.

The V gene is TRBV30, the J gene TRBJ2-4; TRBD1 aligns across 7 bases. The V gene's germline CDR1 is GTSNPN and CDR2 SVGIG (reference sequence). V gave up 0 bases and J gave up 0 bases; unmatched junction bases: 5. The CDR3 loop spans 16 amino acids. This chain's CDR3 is CAWSVRQGIAKNIQYF. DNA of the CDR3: TGTGCCTGGAGTGTACGACAGGGAATAGCCAAAAACATTCAGTACTTC.

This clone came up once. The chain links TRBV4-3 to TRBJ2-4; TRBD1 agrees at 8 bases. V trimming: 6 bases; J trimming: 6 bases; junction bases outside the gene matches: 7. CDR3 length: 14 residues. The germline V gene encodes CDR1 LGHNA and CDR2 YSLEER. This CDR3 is CASSRGQGINIQYF. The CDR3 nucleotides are TGCGCCAGCAGTCGAGGACAGGGAATAAACATTCAGTACTTC.

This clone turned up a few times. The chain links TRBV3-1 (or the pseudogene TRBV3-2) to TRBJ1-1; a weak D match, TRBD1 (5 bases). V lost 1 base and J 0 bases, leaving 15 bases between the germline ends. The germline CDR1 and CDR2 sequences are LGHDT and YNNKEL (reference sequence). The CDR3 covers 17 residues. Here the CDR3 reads CASSQVRSGTMNTEAFF. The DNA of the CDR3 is TGTGCCAGCAGCCAAGTAAGGTCAGGGACGATGAACACTGAAGCTTTCTTT.

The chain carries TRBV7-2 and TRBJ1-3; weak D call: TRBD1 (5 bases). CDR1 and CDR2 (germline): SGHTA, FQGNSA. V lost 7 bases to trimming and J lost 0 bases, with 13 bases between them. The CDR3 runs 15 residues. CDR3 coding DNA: TGTGCCAGCACCCCCGGACAACGCTCTGGAAACACCATATATTTT. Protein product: CASTPGQRSGNTIYF.

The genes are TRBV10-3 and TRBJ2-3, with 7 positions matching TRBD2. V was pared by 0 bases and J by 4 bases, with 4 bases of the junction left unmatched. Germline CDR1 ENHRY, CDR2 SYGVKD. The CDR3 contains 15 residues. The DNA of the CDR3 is TGTGCCATCAGTGAGTCTGGCGGGAGCCCAGATACGCAGTATTTT. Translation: CAISESGGSPDTQYF.

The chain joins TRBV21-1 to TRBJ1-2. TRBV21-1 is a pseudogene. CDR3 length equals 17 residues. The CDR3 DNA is TGTGCCAGCAGGCTTATCCGTCGTACAGGTCCTCCGGGAGGCTACACCTTC. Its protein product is CASRLIRRTGPPGGYTF.

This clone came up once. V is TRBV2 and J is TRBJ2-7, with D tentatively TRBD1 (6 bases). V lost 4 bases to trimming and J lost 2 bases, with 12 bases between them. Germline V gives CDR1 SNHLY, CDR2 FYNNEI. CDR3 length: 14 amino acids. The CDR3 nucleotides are TGTGCCAGCAGTGCCCGGGACAAGCCCTACGAGCAGTACTTC. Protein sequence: CASSARDKPYEQYF.

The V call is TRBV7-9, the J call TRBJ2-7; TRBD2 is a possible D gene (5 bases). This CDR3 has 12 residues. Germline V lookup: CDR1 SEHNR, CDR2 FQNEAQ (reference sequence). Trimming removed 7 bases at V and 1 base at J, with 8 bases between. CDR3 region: CASNRGSYEQYF. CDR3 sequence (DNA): TGTGCCAGCAACCGGGGATCCTACGAGCAGTACTTC.

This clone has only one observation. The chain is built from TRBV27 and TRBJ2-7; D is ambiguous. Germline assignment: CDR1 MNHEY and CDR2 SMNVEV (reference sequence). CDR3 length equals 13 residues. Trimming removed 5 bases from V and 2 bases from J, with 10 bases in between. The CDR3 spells CASSLQGPYEQYF. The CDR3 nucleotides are TGTGCCAGCAGTCTCCAAGGACCCTACGAGCAGTACTTC.

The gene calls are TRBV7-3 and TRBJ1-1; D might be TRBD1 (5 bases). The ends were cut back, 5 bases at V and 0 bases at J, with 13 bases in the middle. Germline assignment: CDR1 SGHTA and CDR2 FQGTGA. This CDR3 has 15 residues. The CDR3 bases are TGTGCCAGCAGCCCAGGGAATCTCTTGAACACTGAAGCTTTCTTT. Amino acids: CASSPGNLLNTEAFF.

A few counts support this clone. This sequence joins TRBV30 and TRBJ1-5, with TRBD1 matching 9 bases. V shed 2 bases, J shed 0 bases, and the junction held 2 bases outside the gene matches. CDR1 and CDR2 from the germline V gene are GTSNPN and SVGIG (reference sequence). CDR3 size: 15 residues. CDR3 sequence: CAWSRDRVSNQPQHF. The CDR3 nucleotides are TGTGCCTGGAGTAGGGACAGGGTTAGCAATCAGCCCCAGCATTTT. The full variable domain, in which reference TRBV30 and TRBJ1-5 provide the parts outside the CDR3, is SQTIHQWPATLVQPVGSPLSLECTVEGTSNPNLYWYRQAAGRGLQLLFYSVGIGQISSEVPQNLSASRPQDRQFILSSKKLLLSDSGFYLCAWSRDRVSNQPQHFGDGTRLSIL.

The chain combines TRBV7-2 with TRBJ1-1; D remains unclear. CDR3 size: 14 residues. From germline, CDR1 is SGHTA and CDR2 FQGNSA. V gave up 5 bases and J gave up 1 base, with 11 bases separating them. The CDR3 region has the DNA TGTGCCAGCAGCGCCCAACCAGGGAACACTGAAGCTTTCTTT. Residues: CASSAQPGNTEAFF. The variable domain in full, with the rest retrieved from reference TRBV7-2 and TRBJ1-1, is GAGVSQSPSNKVTEKGKDVELRCDPISGHTALYWYRQSLGQGLEFLIYFQGNSAPDKSGLPSDRFSAERTGGSVSTLTIQRTQQEDSAVYLCASSAQPGNTEAFFGQGTRLTVV.

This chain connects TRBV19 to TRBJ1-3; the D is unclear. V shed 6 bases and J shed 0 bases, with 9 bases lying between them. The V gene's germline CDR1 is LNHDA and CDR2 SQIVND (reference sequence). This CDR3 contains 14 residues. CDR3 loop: CASSRGSSGNTIYF. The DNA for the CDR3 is TGTGCCAGTAGCAGAGGGAGCTCTGGAAACACCATATATTTT.

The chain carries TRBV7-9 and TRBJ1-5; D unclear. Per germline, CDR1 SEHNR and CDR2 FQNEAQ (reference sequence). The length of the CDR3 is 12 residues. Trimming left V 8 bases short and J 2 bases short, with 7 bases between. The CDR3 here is CASGRGNQPQHF. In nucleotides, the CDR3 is TGTGCCAGCGGACGGGGCAATCAGCCCCAGCATTTT.

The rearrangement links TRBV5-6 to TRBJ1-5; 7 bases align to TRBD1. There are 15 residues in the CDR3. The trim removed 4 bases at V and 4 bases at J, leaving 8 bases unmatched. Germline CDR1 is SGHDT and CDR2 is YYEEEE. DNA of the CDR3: TGTGCCAGCAGCCTTTACAGGGGACAGAATCAGCCCCAGCATTTT. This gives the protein CASSLYRGQNQPQHF.

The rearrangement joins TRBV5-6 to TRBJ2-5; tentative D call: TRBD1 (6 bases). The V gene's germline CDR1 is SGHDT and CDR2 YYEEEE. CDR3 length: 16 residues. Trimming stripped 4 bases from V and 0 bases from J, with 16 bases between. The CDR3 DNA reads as TGTGCCAGCAGCCTGCCCGCCTACAGGGACCAAGAGACCCAGTACTTC. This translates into CASSLPAYRDQETQYF.

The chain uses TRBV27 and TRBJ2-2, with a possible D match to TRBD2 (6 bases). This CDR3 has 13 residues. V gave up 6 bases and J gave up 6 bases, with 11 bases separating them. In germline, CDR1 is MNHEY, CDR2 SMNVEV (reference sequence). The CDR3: CASSPGGAGELFF. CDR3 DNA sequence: TGTGCCAGCAGCCCCGGGGGAGCCGGGGAGCTGTTTTTT.

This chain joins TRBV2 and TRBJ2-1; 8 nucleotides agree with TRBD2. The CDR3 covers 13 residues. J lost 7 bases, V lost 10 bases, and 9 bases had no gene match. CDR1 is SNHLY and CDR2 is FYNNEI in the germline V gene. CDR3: CANAAGVGNEQFF. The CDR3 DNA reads TGTGCCAATGCAGCGGGAGTGGGAAATGAGCAGTTCTTC.

CDR3 sequence: CSVAGPADTQYF. Written as DNA, the CDR3 is TGCAGCGTTGCTGGTCCCGCAGATACGCAGTATTTT. The rearrangement joins TRBV29-1 to TRBJ2-3; D unclear. The CDR3 length is 12 residues. Looked up from germline, CDR1 is SQVTM and CDR2 is ANQGSEA. V shed 4 bases and J shed 4 bases, with 9 bases lying between them.